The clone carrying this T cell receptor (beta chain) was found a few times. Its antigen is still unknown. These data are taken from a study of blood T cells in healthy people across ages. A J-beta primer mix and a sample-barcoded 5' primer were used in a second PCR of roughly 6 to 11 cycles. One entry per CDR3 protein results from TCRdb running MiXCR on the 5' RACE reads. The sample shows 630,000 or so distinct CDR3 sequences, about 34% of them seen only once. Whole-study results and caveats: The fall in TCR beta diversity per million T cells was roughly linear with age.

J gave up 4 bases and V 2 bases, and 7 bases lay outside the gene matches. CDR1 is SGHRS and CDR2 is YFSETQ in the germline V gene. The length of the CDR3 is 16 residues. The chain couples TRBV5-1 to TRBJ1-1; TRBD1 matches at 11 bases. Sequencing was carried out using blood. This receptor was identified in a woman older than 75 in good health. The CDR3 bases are TGCGCCAGCAGCTTTACCTCCGGGACAGGGGGCACTGAAGCTTTCTTT. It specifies CASSFTSGTGGTEAFF. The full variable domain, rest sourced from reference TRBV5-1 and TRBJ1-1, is KAGVTQTPRYLIKTRGQQVTLSCSPISGHRSVSWYQQTPGQGLQFLFEYFSETQRNKGNFPGRFSGRQFSNSRSEMNVSTLELGDSALYLCASSFTSGTGGTEAFFGQGTRLTVV.